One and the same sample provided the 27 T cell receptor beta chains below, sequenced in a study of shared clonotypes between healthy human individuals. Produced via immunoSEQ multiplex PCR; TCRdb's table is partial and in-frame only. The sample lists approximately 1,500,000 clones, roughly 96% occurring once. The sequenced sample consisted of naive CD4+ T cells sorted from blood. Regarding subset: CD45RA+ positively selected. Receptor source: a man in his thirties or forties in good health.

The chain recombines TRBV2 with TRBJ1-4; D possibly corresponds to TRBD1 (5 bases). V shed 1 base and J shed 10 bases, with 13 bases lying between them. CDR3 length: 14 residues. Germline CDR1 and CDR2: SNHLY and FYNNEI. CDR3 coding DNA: TGTGCCAGCAGTGAAGAACGGGCCAGGGTAAAACTGTTTTTT. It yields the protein CASSEERARVKLFF.

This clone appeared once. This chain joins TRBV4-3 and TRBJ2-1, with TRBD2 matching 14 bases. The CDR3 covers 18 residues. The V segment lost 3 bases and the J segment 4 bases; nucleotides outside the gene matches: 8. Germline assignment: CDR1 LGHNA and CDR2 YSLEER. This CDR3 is CASSHRLAGGPPYNEQFF. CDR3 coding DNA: TGCGCCAGCAGCCACCGACTAGCGGGAGGGCCCCCTTACAATGAGCAGTTCTTC.

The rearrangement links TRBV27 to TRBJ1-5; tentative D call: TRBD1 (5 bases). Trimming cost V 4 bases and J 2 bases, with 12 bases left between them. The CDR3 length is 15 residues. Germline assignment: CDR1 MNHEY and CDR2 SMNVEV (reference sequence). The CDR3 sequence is CASSWGGKGNQPQHF. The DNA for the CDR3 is TGTGCCAGCAGTTGGGGGGGGAAGGGCAATCAGCCCCAGCATTTT.

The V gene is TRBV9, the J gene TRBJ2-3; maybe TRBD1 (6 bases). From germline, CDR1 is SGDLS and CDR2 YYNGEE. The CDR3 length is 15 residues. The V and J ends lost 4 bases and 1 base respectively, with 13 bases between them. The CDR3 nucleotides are TGTGCCAGCAGCATACAGGGTCACGGCACAGATACGCAGTATTTT. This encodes CASSIQGHGTDTQYF.

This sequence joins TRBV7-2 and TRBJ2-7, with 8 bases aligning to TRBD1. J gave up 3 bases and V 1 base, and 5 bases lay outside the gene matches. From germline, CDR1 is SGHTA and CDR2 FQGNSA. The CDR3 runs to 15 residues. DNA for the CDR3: TGTGCCAGCAGCTTAGAGTCAGGGGGCGGCTACGAGCAGTACTTC. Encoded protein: CASSLESGGGYEQYF. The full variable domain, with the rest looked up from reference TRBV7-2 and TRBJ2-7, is GAGVSQSPSNKVTEKGKDVELRCDPISGHTALYWYRQSLGQGLEFLIYFQGNSAPDKSGLPSDRFSAERTGGSVSTLTIQRTQQEDSAVYLCASSLESGGGYEQYFGPGTRLTVT.

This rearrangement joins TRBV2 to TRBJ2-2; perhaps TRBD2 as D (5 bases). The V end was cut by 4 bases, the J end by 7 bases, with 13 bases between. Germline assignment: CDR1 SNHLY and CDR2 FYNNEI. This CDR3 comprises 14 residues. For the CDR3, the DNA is TGTGCCAGCAGTGTCGGGGATGGGAGCGGGGAGCTGTTTTTT. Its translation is CASSVGDGSGELFF.

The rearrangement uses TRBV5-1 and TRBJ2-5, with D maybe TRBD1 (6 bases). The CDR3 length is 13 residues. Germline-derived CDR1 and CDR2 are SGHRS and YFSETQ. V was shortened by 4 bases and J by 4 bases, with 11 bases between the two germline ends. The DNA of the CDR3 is TGCGCCAGCAGCCCCGGACAGACAGAGACCCAGTACTTC. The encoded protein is CASSPGQTETQYF.

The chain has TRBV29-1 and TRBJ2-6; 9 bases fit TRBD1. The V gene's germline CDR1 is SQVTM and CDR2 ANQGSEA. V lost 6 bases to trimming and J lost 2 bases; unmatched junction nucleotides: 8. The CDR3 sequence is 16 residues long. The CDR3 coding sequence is TGCAGCGTGAGTACCGGACAGGGGCCTGGGGCCAACGTCCTGACTTTC. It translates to CSVSTGQGPGANVLTF.

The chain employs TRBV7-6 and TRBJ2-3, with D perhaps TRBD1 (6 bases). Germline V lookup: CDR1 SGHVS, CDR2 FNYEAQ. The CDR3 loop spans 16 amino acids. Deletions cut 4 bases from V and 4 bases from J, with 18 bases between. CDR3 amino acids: CASSSQGFSPPDTQYF. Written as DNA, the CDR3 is TGTGCCAGCAGCTCTCAGGGGTTTTCGCCTCCAGATACGCAGTATTTT.

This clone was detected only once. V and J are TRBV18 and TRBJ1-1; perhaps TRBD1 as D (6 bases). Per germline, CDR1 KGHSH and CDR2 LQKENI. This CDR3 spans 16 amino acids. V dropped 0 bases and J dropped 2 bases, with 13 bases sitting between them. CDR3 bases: TGTGCCAGCTCACCACCGCAGGGGACGGCTAACACTGAAGCTTTCTTT. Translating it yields CASSPPQGTANTEAFF.

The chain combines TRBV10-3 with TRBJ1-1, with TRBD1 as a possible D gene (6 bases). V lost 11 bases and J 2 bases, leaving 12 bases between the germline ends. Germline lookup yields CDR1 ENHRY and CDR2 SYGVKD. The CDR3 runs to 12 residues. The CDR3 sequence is CASRGGNTEAFF. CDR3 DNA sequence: TGTGCCTCGAGGGGGGGAAACACTGAAGCTTTCTTT.

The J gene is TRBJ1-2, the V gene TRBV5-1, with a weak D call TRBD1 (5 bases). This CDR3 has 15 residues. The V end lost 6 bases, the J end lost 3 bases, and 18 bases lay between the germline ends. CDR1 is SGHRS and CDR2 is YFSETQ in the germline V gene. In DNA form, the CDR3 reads TGCGCCAGCAAGCAGGGATCCATAAGTCACTATGGCTACACCTTC. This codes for CASKQGSISHYGYTF.

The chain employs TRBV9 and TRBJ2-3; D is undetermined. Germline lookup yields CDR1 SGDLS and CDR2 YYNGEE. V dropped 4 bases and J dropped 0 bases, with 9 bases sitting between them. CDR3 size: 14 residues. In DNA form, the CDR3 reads TGTGCCAGCAGCCAATCCGGAAGCACAGATACGCAGTATTTT. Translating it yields CASSQSGSTDTQYF.

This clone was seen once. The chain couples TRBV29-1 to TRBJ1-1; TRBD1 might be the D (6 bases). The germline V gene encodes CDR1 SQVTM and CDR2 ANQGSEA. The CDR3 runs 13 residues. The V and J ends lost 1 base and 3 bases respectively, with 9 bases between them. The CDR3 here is CSVEVGGDTEAFF. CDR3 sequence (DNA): TGCAGCGTTGAAGTAGGGGGGGACACTGAAGCTTTCTTT.

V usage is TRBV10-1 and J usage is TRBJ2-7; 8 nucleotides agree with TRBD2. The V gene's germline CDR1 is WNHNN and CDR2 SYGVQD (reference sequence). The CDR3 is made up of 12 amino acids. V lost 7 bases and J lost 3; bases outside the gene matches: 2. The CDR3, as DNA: TGCGCCAGCACGGGGGGGGGCTACGAGCAGTACTTC. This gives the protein CASTGGGYEQYF.

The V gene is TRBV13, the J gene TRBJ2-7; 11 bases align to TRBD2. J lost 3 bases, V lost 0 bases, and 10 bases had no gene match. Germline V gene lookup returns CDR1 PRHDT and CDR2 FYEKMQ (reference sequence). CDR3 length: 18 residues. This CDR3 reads CASSLGRWGLADLYEQYF. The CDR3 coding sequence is TGTGCCAGCAGCTTAGGACGGTGGGGACTAGCGGACCTCTACGAGCAGTACTTC.

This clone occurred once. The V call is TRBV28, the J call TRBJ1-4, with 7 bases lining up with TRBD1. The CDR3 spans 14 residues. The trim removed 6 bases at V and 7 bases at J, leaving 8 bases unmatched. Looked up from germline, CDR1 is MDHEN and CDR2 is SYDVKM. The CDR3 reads CASRHDRVVEKLFF. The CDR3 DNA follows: TGTGCCAGCAGACACGACAGGGTGGTTGAAAAACTGTTTTTT.

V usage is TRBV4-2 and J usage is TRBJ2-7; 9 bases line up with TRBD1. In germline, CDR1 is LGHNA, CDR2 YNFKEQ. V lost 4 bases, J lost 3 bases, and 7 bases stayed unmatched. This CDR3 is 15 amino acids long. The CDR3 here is CASSRAGQGVYEQYF. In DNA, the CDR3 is TGTGCCAGCAGCCGAGCGGGACAGGGCGTCTACGAGCAGTACTTC.

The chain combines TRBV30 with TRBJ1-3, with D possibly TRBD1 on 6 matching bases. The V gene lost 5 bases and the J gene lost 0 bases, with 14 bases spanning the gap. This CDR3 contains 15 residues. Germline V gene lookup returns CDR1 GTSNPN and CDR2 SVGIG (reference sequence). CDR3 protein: CAWSRTASSGNTIYF. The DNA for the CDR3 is TGTGCCTGGTCCAGGACAGCCTCCTCTGGAAACACCATATATTTT. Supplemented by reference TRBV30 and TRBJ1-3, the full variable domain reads SQTIHQWPATLVQPVGSPLSLECTVEGTSNPNLYWYRQAAGRGLQLLFYSVGIGQISSEVPQNLSASRPQDRQFILSSKKLLLSDSGFYLCAWSRTASSGNTIYFGEGSWLTVV.

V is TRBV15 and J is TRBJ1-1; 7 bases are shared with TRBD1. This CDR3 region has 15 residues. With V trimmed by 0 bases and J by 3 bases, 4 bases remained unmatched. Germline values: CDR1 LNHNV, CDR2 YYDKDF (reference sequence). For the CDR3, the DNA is TGTGCCACCAGCAGAGATCCGGGACAGTACACTGAAGCTTTCTTT. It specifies CATSRDPGQYTEAFF.

CDR3 nucleotide sequence: TGTGCCAGCGGCCGGACCGCGGGACGGGCAGATACGCAGTATTTT. Translation gives CASGRTAGRADTQYF. V and J are TRBV9 and TRBJ2-3, with a tentative D call TRBD2 (6 bases). This CDR3 comprises 15 residues. Trimming cost V 7 bases and J 4 bases, with 19 bases left between them. In germline, CDR1 is SGDLS, CDR2 YYNGEE.

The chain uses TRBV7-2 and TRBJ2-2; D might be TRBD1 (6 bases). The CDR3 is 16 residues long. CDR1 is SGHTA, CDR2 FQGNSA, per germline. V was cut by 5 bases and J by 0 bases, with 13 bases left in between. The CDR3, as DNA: TGTGCCAGCAGCCATAAAGGGACAACGAACACCGGGGAGCTGTTTTTT. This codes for CASSHKGTTNTGELFF.

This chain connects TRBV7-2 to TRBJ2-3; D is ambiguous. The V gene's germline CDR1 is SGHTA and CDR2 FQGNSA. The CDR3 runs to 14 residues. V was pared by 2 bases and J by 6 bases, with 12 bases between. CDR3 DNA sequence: TGTGCCAGCAGCTTAAGTCGTGCTGCGGATACGCAGTATTTT. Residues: CASSLSRAADTQYF.

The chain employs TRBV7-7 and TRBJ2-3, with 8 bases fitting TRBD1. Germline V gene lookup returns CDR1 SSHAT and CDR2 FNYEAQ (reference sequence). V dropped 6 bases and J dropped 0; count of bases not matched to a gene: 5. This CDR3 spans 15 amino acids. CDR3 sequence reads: CASSYGQGSTDTQYF. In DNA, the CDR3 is TGTGCCAGCAGTTACGGACAGGGTAGCACAGATACGCAGTATTTT.

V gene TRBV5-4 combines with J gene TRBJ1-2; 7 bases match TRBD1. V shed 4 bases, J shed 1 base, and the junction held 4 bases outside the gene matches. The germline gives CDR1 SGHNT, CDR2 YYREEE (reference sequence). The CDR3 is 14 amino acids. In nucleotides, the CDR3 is TGTGCCAGCAGCGCAGGGGGGGGTAACTATGGCTACACCTTC. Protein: CASSAGGGNYGYTF.

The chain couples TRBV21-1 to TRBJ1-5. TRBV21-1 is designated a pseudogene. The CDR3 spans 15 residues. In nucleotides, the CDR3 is TGTGCCAGCAGCATCCGGGGGCAGGGCAATCAGCCCCAGCATTTT. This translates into CASSIRGQGNQPQHF.

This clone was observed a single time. CDR3 coding DNA: TGTGCCAGCAGTTCCCCGTGGGAGCTGTTTTTT. This codes for CASSSPWELFF. V is TRBV28 and J is TRBJ2-2; no reliable D call. Germline-derived CDR1 and CDR2 are MDHEN and SYDVKM. Trimming took 4 bases from V and 9 from J, leaving 6 bases between them. CDR3 length: 11 amino acids.